The 17 T cell receptor beta chains below were found in one sample sequenced in a study of HIV-infected patients and healthy controls. Reverse transcription used about 500 ng RNA and constant-region primers for alpha and beta. Separate chain-specific third strand synthesis with multiplexing indices produced the alpha and beta libraries. A single record per CDR3 protein comes from TCRdb applying MiXCR to the 5' RACE reads. The sample consists of 7,000 to 8,500 distinct CDR3 sequences, 6% to 7.5% of them appearing once. Whole blood was used without fractionation, so all unsorted peripheral T cells were included. The source material was blood, sampled before antiretroviral therapy. All receptors come from an adult with HIV infection.

In its sample, this clonotype was seen many times. This chain connects TRBV5-4 to TRBJ2-1, with 7 nucleotides matching TRBD2. The germline gives CDR1 SGHNT, CDR2 YYREEE (reference sequence). J gave up 2 bases and V 3 bases, and 8 bases lay outside the gene matches. The CDR3 runs to 16 residues. The DNA of the CDR3 is TGTGCCAGCAGCTCCCGCCGAGCGGGGACCTACAATGAGCAGTTCTTC. Translated, it gives CASSSRRAGTYNEQFF.

Sample share makes this clonotype medium-sized. The V gene is TRBV5-1, the J gene TRBJ2-1; D gene ambiguous. CDR3 length: 12 amino acids. Germline V gene lookup returns CDR1 SGHRS and CDR2 YFSETQ. V shed 0 bases and J shed 8 bases, with 6 bases lying between them. The CDR3 DNA reads TGCGCCAGCAGCTTGGTTGCGGATGAGCAGTTCTTC. Translated, it gives CASSLVADEQFF.

This clonotype appeared many times. This chain joins TRBV7-9 and TRBJ2-5, with a possible D match to TRBD2 (6 bases). The CDR3 covers 16 residues. Trimming took off 5 bases at V and 5 bases at J, with 21 bases between the two ends. Germline V gene data show CDR1 as SEHNR and CDR2 as FQNEAQ (reference sequence). CDR3 loop: CASSRVSTRASETQYF. The CDR3 DNA reads TGTGCCAGCAGCCGCGTTTCGACTAGGGCAAGCGAGACCCAGTACTTC.

In this sample, this clonotype is medium-sized. The gene calls are TRBV6-5 and TRBJ2-2; no firm D call. The CDR3 totals 14 residues. From germline, CDR1 is MNHEY and CDR2 SVGAGI. The V end lost 7 bases, the J end lost 7 bases, and 16 bases lay between the germline ends. The CDR3: CASTFRRRGGELFF. DNA for the CDR3: TGTGCCAGCACCTTCCGCCGGCGCGGCGGGGAGCTGTTTTTT.

This clonotype is medium-sized (0.01 to 0.1%). This chain uses TRBV9 with TRBJ2-3; D is undetermined. CDR1 is SGDLS and CDR2 is YYNGEE in the germline V gene. The CDR3 is made up of 13 amino acids. V lost 6 bases and J 0 bases, leaving 8 bases between the germline ends. CDR3 sequence: CASTPPSTDTQYF. DNA for the CDR3: TGTGCCAGCACGCCCCCCAGCACAGATACGCAGTATTTT.

This clonotype rates as medium-sized (0.01 to 0.1%). The chain is built from TRBV9 and TRBJ1-2; D unclear. The germline V gene has CDR1 SGDLS and CDR2 YYNGEE. This CDR3 has 17 residues. Trimming cost V 4 bases and J 5 bases, with 24 bases left between them. The CDR3 coding sequence is TGTGCCAGCAGCCCAATAGGGTTTCCCCACCGGTTTTATGGCTACACCTTC. It encodes CASSPIGFPHRFYGYTF.

Ten or more counts support this clonotype. This chain uses TRBV2 with TRBJ2-1; 7 positions agree with TRBD2. V shed 5 bases and J 2 bases; nucleotides not matched to a gene: 3. This CDR3 has 14 residues. CDR1 and CDR2 from the germline V gene are SNHLY and FYNNEI. DNA of the CDR3: TGTGCCAGCAGTCGGGCGGGGGCCTACAATGAGCAGTTCTTC. The encoded protein is CASSRAGAYNEQFF.

In its sample, this clonotype was seen many times. The chain employs TRBV6-2 or TRBV6-3 and TRBJ2-7; D gene ambiguous. V was pared by 4 bases and J by 0 bases, with 10 bases between. CDR1 is MNHEY, CDR2 SVGEGT, per germline. CDR3 length: 14 residues. CDR3 sequence reads: CASSSTESSYEQYF. The DNA of the CDR3 is TGTGCCAGCAGTTCTACCGAGAGCTCCTACGAGCAGTACTTC.

In this sample, this clonotype turned up many times. The chain has TRBV13 and TRBJ2-1; D perhaps matches TRBD1 (6 bases). V shed 1 base and J shed 2 bases, with 9 bases lying between them. Germline V CDR1 and CDR2: PRHDT, FYEKMQ (reference sequence). The CDR3 spans 15 residues. The CDR3 is CASSLAGGAYNEQFF. The CDR3 nucleotides read TGTGCCAGCAGCTTAGCTGGGGGCGCCTACAATGAGCAGTTCTTC.

This clonotype was detected ten times or more. V is TRBV13 and J is TRBJ1-6; 8 bases fit TRBD1. The CDR3 runs 15 residues. After removal of 0 bases from V and 9 bases from J, the junction contained 4 bases not matched to a gene. The germline gives CDR1 PRHDT, CDR2 FYEKMQ (reference sequence). CDR3 DNA: TGTGCCAGCAGCTTAGGGGACAGGGAAAGTTCACCCCTCCACTTT. Its protein is CASSLGDRESSPLHF.

This clonotype appeared many times. The chain has TRBV15 and TRBJ2-1; no definite D call. From germline, CDR1 is LNHNV and CDR2 YYDKDF (reference sequence). The V gene lost 4 bases and the J gene lost 4 bases, with 8 bases spanning the gap. This CDR3 contains 13 residues. DNA of the CDR3: TGTGCCACCAGCAAAGGCAGTTACAATGAGCAGTTCTTC. Residues: CATSKGSYNEQFF.

This sequence joins TRBV24-1 and TRBJ2-2, with TRBD1 as a possible D gene (5 bases). The CDR3 is made up of 13 amino acids. Germline CDR1 reads KGHDR; CDR2 reads SFDVKD. Trimming took 12 bases from V and 3 from J, leaving 13 bases between them. CDR3: CAASGMYTGELFF. In nucleotides, the CDR3 is TGTGCCGCCTCAGGGATGTACACCGGGGAGCTGTTTTTT.

This clonotype ranks as medium-sized. The gene calls are TRBV20-1 and TRBJ2-3; weak D call: TRBD2 (5 bases). Trimming took off 3 bases at V and 2 bases at J, with 12 bases between the two ends. This CDR3 contains 14 residues. Germline assignment: CDR1 DFQATT and CDR2 SNEGSKA (reference sequence). The CDR3 loop is CSASREGLTDTQYF. As DNA, the CDR3 is TGCAGTGCTAGCCGAGAGGGTCTCACAGATACGCAGTATTTT.

Relative to its sample, this clonotype is medium-sized (0.01 to 0.1%). The genes are TRBV12-3 or TRBV12-4 and TRBJ2-3; a possible D gene is TRBD2 (7 bases). V was cut by 5 bases and J by 3 bases, with 15 bases left in between. This CDR3 region has 15 residues. The CDR3 region is CASSGKGGLTDTQYF. The DNA of the CDR3 is TGTGCCAGCAGTGGGAAGGGGGGGCTGACAGATACGCAGTATTTT.

A few counts support this clonotype. This chain links TRBV4-2 with TRBJ2-3; TRBD2 is a possible D gene (6 bases). Trimming stripped 0 bases from V and 3 bases from J, with 10 bases between. Germline CDR1 reads LGHNA; CDR2 reads YNFKEQ. The CDR3 runs 15 residues. CDR3 in amino acids: CASSQETGGTDTQYF. The CDR3 nucleotides read TGTGCCAGCAGCCAAGAAACCGGAGGGACAGATACGCAGTATTTT.

This clonotype was detected ten times or more. The chain is built from TRBV13 and TRBJ2-7, with D hard to call. This CDR3 has 12 residues. Germline V lookup: CDR1 PRHDT, CDR2 FYEKMQ (reference sequence). V lost 0 bases to trimming and J lost 4 bases, with 4 bases between them. CDR3 in amino acids: CASSLGAYEQYF. CDR3 DNA: TGTGCCAGCAGCTTAGGAGCTTACGAGCAGTACTTC.

Many counts were recorded for this clonotype. V gene TRBV7-2 combines with J gene TRBJ1-2, with TRBD1 matching over 10 bases. With V trimmed by 4 bases and J by 8 bases, 7 bases remained unmatched. The germline CDR1 and CDR2 sequences are SGHTA and FQGNSA. CDR3 size: 14 residues. CDR3 residues: CASSSRDRGGGYTF. CDR3 nucleotides: TGTGCCAGCAGCTCCCGGGACAGGGGAGGAGGCTACACCTTC. Full variable domain (missing parts from reference TRBV7-2 and TRBJ1-2): GAGVSQSPSNKVTEKGKDVELRCDPISGHTALYWYRQSLGQGLEFLIYFQGNSAPDKSGLPSDRFSAERTGGSVSTLTIQRTQQEDSAVYLCASSSRDRGGGYTFGSGTRLTVV.